Listed below are T cell receptor beta chains from one sample, sequenced in a study of T cells in Graves' hyperthyroidism and ophthalmopathy. Using its own MiXCR run on the multiplex PCR reads, TCRdb lists one record per CDR3 protein. Of about 500,000 distinct CDR3 sequences in the sample, 16% were seen once. What was sequenced was blood. Receptor source: a woman in her twenties or thirties with Graves' ophthalmopathy. CDR3s include the opening cysteine and the closing phenylalanine or tryptophan. A D gene is named only where the DNA matches it firmly.

>-|TRBV7-9|TRBJ1-1|15
CASSLSDGLNTEAFF
>-|TRBV4-1|TRBJ2-3|16
CASSQTQGPSTDTQYF
>-|TRBV5-4|TRBJ2-3|15
CASSLVGRVPDTQYF
>TRBD1|TRBV29-1|TRBJ2-5|11
CSVEEGTGKHF
>TRBD2|TRBV20-1|TRBJ2-1|18
CSAPPASGLLSSYNEQFF
>-|TRBV12-3/TRBV12-4|TRBJ2-7|13
CASSSTDSYEQYF
>-|TRBV5-6|TRBJ2-2|14
CASQEDLTSGELFF
>TRBD2|TRBV27|TRBJ2-5|15
CASGVSGSKVETQYF
>-|TRBV7-6|TRBJ2-2|15
CASSYEQWVTGELFF
>TRBD1|TRBV10-3|TRBJ1-5|16
CAISESRTGGNQPQHF
>TRBD1|TRBV9|TRBJ2-7|14
CASSLGTAHYEQYF